A selection of T cell receptor beta chains follows, all from one sample in a study of blood T cell repertoires in COVID-19. The method was immunoSEQ multiplex PCR; TCRdb's version includes in-frame clones alone and lacks a portion of them. The repertoire holds 30,000 or so clones, with approximately 91% as singletons. The sequenced material came from peripheral blood. These receptors all come from a human donor with active COVID-19. The donor label of this sample is uncertain. CDR3s include the opening cysteine and the closing phenylalanine or tryptophan. The D gene is left open where the match is weak. Clone size is not always given. Where it is, it says once, few, many or a class for expanded clones.

d_gene: -
abundance: -
j_gene: TRBJ2-7
v_gene: TRBV27
CDR3nt: TGTGCCAGCAGTTTATCATTGGCTCAGGGATCTCTCTACGAGCAGTACTTC
CDR3aa: CASSLSLAQGSLYEQYF

d_gene: -
abundance: -
j_gene: TRBJ2-5
v_gene: TRBV9
CDR3nt: TGTGCCAGCAGCGTAGCCGGCCTAGCCCGTGGTTCGGAGACCCAGTACTTC
CDR3aa: CASSVAGLARGSETQYF

d_gene: -
abundance: -
j_gene: TRBJ2-1
v_gene: TRBV5-1
CDR3nt: TGCGCCAGCAGCTTGGCAGGCAGGGGGGCCTTTTCCACCTACAATGAGCAGTTCTTC
CDR3aa: CASSLAGRGAFSTYNEQFF

d_gene: -
abundance: once
j_gene: TRBJ1-5
v_gene: TRBV7-2
CDR3nt: TGTGCCAGCAGCTTTAACCCCAGAGGGCAGCCCCAGCATTTT
CDR3aa: CASSFNPRGQPQHF

d_gene: TRBD2
abundance: -
j_gene: TRBJ2-1
v_gene: TRBV29-1
CDR3nt: TGCAGCGTTGGGTCTAGCGGGAGAGGTGAGCAGTTCTTC
CDR3aa: CSVGSSGRGEQFF

d_gene: -
abundance: -
j_gene: TRBJ2-3
v_gene: TRBV7-2
CDR3nt: TGTGCCAGCAGCTTCTCTAGGACGCGGGTAGATACGCAGTATTTT
CDR3aa: CASSFSRTRVDTQYF

d_gene: TRBD2
abundance: -
j_gene: TRBJ2-7
v_gene: TRBV7-2
CDR3nt: TGTGCCAGCAGCCCCAGGACGGGAGGGCCTAACGAGCAGTACTTC
CDR3aa: CASSPRTGGPNEQYF

d_gene: -
abundance: -
j_gene: TRBJ1-1
v_gene: TRBV7-3
CDR3nt: TGTGCCAGCAGCCCTCGGCCAGGGCGGTTGAACACTGAAGCTTTCTTT
CDR3aa: CASSPRPGRLNTEAFF

d_gene: TRBD1
abundance: -
j_gene: TRBJ1-6
v_gene: TRBV6-5
CDR3nt: TGTGCCAGCAGTCAGTACTACAGGGGCTCACCCCTCCACTTT
CDR3aa: CASSQYYRGSPLHF

d_gene: -
abundance: -
j_gene: TRBJ2-1
v_gene: TRBV7-3
CDR3nt: TGTGCCAGCAGCTTGGGGGGAGGTTTCAATGAGCAGTTCTTC
CDR3aa: CASSLGGGFNEQFF

d_gene: -
abundance: -
j_gene: TRBJ2-7
v_gene: TRBV9
CDR3nt: TGTGCCAGCAGCCCCAGAGACCAGGGATCCTACGAGCAGTACTTC
CDR3aa: CASSPRDQGSYEQYF

d_gene: TRBD1
abundance: -
j_gene: TRBJ2-7
v_gene: TRBV7-3
CDR3nt: TGTGCCAGCTTCTGGGACAGGGGGACTGCCTACGAGCAGTACTTC
CDR3aa: CASFWDRGTAYEQYF

d_gene: TRBD1
abundance: -
j_gene: TRBJ2-7
v_gene: TRBV28
CDR3nt: TGTGCCAGCAGTGCATTTCCGGACAGGGGGTACTACGAGCAGTACTTC
CDR3aa: CASSAFPDRGYYEQYF

d_gene: TRBD1
abundance: -
j_gene: TRBJ1-2
v_gene: TRBV5-1
CDR3nt: TGCGCCAGCAGCTCTGACAGGGGTAATGGCTACACCTTC
CDR3aa: CASSSDRGNGYTF

d_gene: -
abundance: -
j_gene: TRBJ1-5
v_gene: TRBV6-6
CDR3nt: TGTGCCAGCAGTTACCCGGAAGGAGGTCAGCCCCAGCATTTT
CDR3aa: CASSYPEGGQPQHF

d_gene: TRBD2
abundance: -
j_gene: TRBJ2-4
v_gene: TRBV2
CDR3nt: TGTGCCAGCAGTGGCGGGACTAGCGGGGCGGTTCAGTACTTC
CDR3aa: CASSGGTSGAVQYF

d_gene: TRBD2
abundance: -
j_gene: TRBJ2-5
v_gene: TRBV25-1
CDR3nt: TGTGCCAGCAGTCCCTACGACGGGAGGGAGACCCAGTACTTC
CDR3aa: CASSPYDGRETQYF

d_gene: -
abundance: -
j_gene: TRBJ2-2
v_gene: TRBV6-1
CDR3nt: TGTGCCAGCAGTGAAGGGGGGGGCCCCGGGGAGCTGTTTTTT
CDR3aa: CASSEGGGPGELFF

d_gene: -
abundance: -
j_gene: TRBJ1-2
v_gene: TRBV27
CDR3nt: TGTGCCAGTGGAGTAGGCTATGGCTACACCTTC
CDR3aa: CASGVGYGYTF

d_gene: -
abundance: -
j_gene: TRBJ2-5
v_gene: TRBV21-1
CDR3nt: TGTGCCAGCAGCAACTTCTACAGGGAGGAGACCCAGTACTTC
CDR3aa: CASSNFYREETQYF

d_gene: -
abundance: -
j_gene: TRBJ2-7
v_gene: TRBV2
CDR3nt: TGTGCCAGCAGTTCGTGGGAGGGGGGCGAGCAGTACTTC
CDR3aa: CASSSWEGGEQYF

d_gene: -
abundance: few
j_gene: TRBJ1-1
v_gene: TRBV28
CDR3nt: TGTGCCAGCAGTTTAACCCCCAGGTCCGAAGCTTTCTTT
CDR3aa: CASSLTPRSEAFF

d_gene: -
abundance: -
j_gene: TRBJ1-5
v_gene: TRBV9
CDR3nt: TGTGCCAGCAGCCCGACAGAATATAGCAATCAGCCCCAGCATTTT
CDR3aa: CASSPTEYSNQPQHF

d_gene: -
abundance: -
j_gene: TRBJ2-5
v_gene: TRBV2
CDR3nt: TGTGCCAGCAGTGCCCCTAGAGCAGAGACCCAGTACTTC
CDR3aa: CASSAPRAETQYF

d_gene: -
abundance: -
j_gene: TRBJ2-1
v_gene: TRBV28
CDR3nt: TGTGCCAGCAGTTTAACCCTTCGTGGCGGGTCCTACAATGAGCAGTTCTTC
CDR3aa: CASSLTLRGGSYNEQFF

d_gene: TRBD2
abundance: -
j_gene: TRBJ2-3
v_gene: TRBV5-1
CDR3nt: TGCGCCAGCAGCGGTGGGACTAGCGGGGGACTGGGAGATACGCAGTATTTT
CDR3aa: CASSGGTSGGLGDTQYF

d_gene: TRBD1
abundance: -
j_gene: TRBJ2-3
v_gene: TRBV19
CDR3nt: TGTGCCAGTAGTAAAACAGGGGTAGATACGCAGTATTTT
CDR3aa: CASSKTGVDTQYF

d_gene: TRBD2
abundance: -
j_gene: TRBJ2-2
v_gene: TRBV27
CDR3nt: TGTGCCAGCAGTTTCCTAGCGGGAGATCCCGGGGAGCTGTTTTTT
CDR3aa: CASSFLAGDPGELFF

d_gene: -
abundance: -
j_gene: TRBJ2-7
v_gene: TRBV5-1
CDR3nt: TGCGCCAGCAGCTTTGGCGGAACCTACGAGCAGTACTTC
CDR3aa: CASSFGGTYEQYF

d_gene: -
abundance: -
j_gene: TRBJ1-1
v_gene: TRBV5-4
CDR3nt: TGTGCCAGCAGCCCTCCGAACACTGAAGCTTTCTTT
CDR3aa: CASSPPNTEAFF

d_gene: -
abundance: -
j_gene: TRBJ2-2
v_gene: TRBV3-1/TRBV3-2
CDR3nt: TGTGCCAGCAGCCACAGGCAGGGTAACACCGGGGAGCTGTTTTTT
CDR3aa: CASSHRQGNTGELFF

d_gene: -
abundance: -
j_gene: TRBJ1-4
v_gene: TRBV4-3
CDR3nt: TGCGCCAGCAGCCAAGGGTCCGGGACACCACGCGAAAAACTGTTTTTT
CDR3aa: CASSQGSGTPREKLFF

d_gene: -
abundance: -
j_gene: TRBJ2-1
v_gene: TRBV18
CDR3nt: TGTGCCAGCTCCCCTTTTGAGGAGCAGTTCTTC
CDR3aa: CASSPFEEQFF

d_gene: -
abundance: large
j_gene: TRBJ2-7
v_gene: TRBV28
CDR3nt: TGTGCCAGCAGTTTTATGGGGGGCGAGCAGTACTTC
CDR3aa: CASSFMGGEQYF

d_gene: -
abundance: -
j_gene: TRBJ2-3
v_gene: TRBV19
CDR3nt: TGTGCCAGTAGTATACCACTCTTCACAGATACGCAGTATTTT
CDR3aa: CASSIPLFTDTQYF

d_gene: TRBD2
abundance: once
j_gene: TRBJ2-5
v_gene: TRBV27
CDR3nt: TGTGCCAGCACCGCGACTAGCGGGGGACAAGAGACCCAGTACTTC
CDR3aa: CASTATSGGQETQYF

d_gene: -
abundance: -
j_gene: TRBJ2-6
v_gene: TRBV19
CDR3nt: TGTGCCAGTAGTATGCGGGGAAACCCCTCTGGGGCCAACGTCCTGACTTTC
CDR3aa: CASSMRGNPSGANVLTF

d_gene: TRBD2
abundance: -
j_gene: TRBJ2-7
v_gene: TRBV4-3
CDR3nt: TGCGCCAGCAGCCAAGAGGGCCCGGCTAGCGGGGGGGCCTACGAGCAGTACTTC
CDR3aa: CASSQEGPASGGAYEQYF

d_gene: TRBD2
abundance: once
j_gene: TRBJ2-3
v_gene: TRBV9
CDR3nt: TGTGCCAGCAGCGTAGAACTAGCGGGGGGAGACACAGATACGCAGTATTTT
CDR3aa: CASSVELAGGDTDTQYF

d_gene: TRBD1
abundance: -
j_gene: TRBJ1-6
v_gene: TRBV2
CDR3nt: TGTGCCAGCAGTGTTATAGGGACAGGGGGTAATTCACCCCTCCACTTT
CDR3aa: CASSVIGTGGNSPLHF

d_gene: TRBD1
abundance: -
j_gene: TRBJ1-1
v_gene: TRBV27
CDR3nt: TGTGCCAGCAGTTTACAAGGGGGCCCGAACACTGAAGCTTTCTTT
CDR3aa: CASSLQGGPNTEAFF

d_gene: -
abundance: -
j_gene: TRBJ2-5
v_gene: TRBV7-2
CDR3nt: TGTGCCAGCAGCCTCCGGGAGCAAGAGACCCAGTACTTC
CDR3aa: CASSLREQETQYF

d_gene: -
abundance: -
j_gene: TRBJ1-1
v_gene: TRBV27
CDR3nt: TGTGCCAGCAGTTCGGAGACGCTGATGAACACTGAAGCTTTCTTT
CDR3aa: CASSSETLMNTEAFF

d_gene: -
abundance: -
j_gene: TRBJ2-7
v_gene: TRBV9
CDR3nt: TGTGCCAGCAGCGTAGCCTCAACTAGCACCGAGCAGTACTTC
CDR3aa: CASSVASTSTEQYF

d_gene: -
abundance: -
j_gene: TRBJ2-3
v_gene: TRBV4-1
CDR3nt: TGCGCCAGCAGCCAAGAGTCCCAGGGATTCACAGATACGCAGTATTTT
CDR3aa: CASSQESQGFTDTQYF

d_gene: TRBD2
abundance: -
j_gene: TRBJ2-1
v_gene: TRBV9
CDR3nt: TGTGCCAGCAGTACGGGAGGGGGGGGCCCCTACAATGAGCAGTTCTTC
CDR3aa: CASSTGGGGPYNEQFF

d_gene: TRBD1
abundance: -
j_gene: TRBJ2-7
v_gene: TRBV19
CDR3nt: TGTGCCAGTTCGAACAGGGGGCTCTACGAGCAGTACTTC
CDR3aa: CASSNRGLYEQYF

d_gene: TRBD1
abundance: -
j_gene: TRBJ1-2
v_gene: TRBV20-1
CDR3nt: TGCAGACATGACAGGGAGAGTGGCTACACCTTC
CDR3aa: CRHDRESGYTF

d_gene: TRBD2
abundance: -
j_gene: TRBJ2-4
v_gene: TRBV7-9
CDR3nt: TGTGCCAGCAGCCCCAAACTAGCGGGAGATAAGAAAAACATTCAGTACTTC
CDR3aa: CASSPKLAGDKKNIQYF

d_gene: -
abundance: -
j_gene: TRBJ2-7
v_gene: TRBV5-6
CDR3nt: TGTGCCAGCAGCTTGATGGCCGAGCAGTACTTC
CDR3aa: CASSLMAEQYF